What follows are 19 T cell receptor beta chains derived from one specimen sequenced in a study of T cell clonality in common variable immunodeficiency. Data came from immunoSEQ multiplex PCR; TCRdb stores just in-frame clones and leaves some out. The data show roughly 43,000 clones, none appearing only once, with about 0.7% held by the ten largest. The sequencing sample was made of peripheral blood mononuclear cells. These receptors all come from a person between 18 and 75 years old in good health.

This clone occurred many times. The read gets to within 3 residues of the CDR3 end, and the germline J gene fills in the rest. The rearrangement uses TRBV7-7 and TRBJ2-5; 9 nucleotides match TRBD1. The CDR3 totals 15 residues. Germline CDR1 reads SSHAT; CDR2 reads FNYEAQ (reference sequence). CDR3 DNA (partial): TGTGCTAGCGCGACCGGGACAGGGTATGGCGAGACC. This sequence encodes CASATGTGYGET. In full, the CDR3 is CASATGTGYGETQYF.

Of note for this clone: The CDR3 end falls 3 residues outside the read, so it is completed with the germline J gene. This chain joins TRBV6-2 or TRBV6-3 and TRBJ2-2; 7 nucleotides match TRBD1. Germline V CDR1 and CDR2: MNHEY, SVGEGT. The length of the CDR3 is 17 residues. V lost 7 bases, J lost 6 bases, and 17 bases stayed unmatched. The DNA read from the CDR3 is TGTGCCAGCACCCGAGGGGGCGCGAACGGTTTGGCCGGGGAG. Translated: CASTRGGANGLAGE. The complete CDR3 protein is CASTRGGANGLAGELFF.

This clone was seen at least ten times. The read is 3 residues too short to cover the CDR3 end, so that end is filled in from the germline J gene. V is TRBV20-1 and J is TRBJ1-1, with a tentative D call TRBD1 (5 bases). V lost 8 bases and J 2 bases, leaving 24 bases between the germline ends. CDR1 and CDR2 from the germline V gene are DFQATT and SNEGSKA (reference sequence). The CDR3 runs to 16 residues. CDR3 region: CSLGEAALTANTEAFF. The CDR3 DNA, read in part, is TGCAGTTTAGGGGAGGCCGCTCTTACGGCTAACACTGAA.

This clone appeared many times. Read coverage stops 3 residues before the CDR3 terminus; the germline J gene supplies the remainder. This chain links TRBV5-1 with TRBJ2-1; TRBD2 matches 7 bases. The CDR3 covers 16 residues. The junction had 8 bases not matched to a gene; V was cut back by 5 bases and J by 0 bases. Germline assignment: CDR1 SGHRS and CDR2 YFSETQ. Incomplete CDR3 DNA: TGCGCCAGCAGGCGACTAGCCGGAAGCTCCTACAATGAG. Translated: CASRRLAGSSYNE. The full-length CDR3 reads as CASRRLAGSSYNEQFF.

This clone was counted ten times or more. The CDR3 is cut off 3 residues early in the read; its end comes from the germline J gene. V is TRBV11-2 and J is TRBJ1-4; D ambiguous. The germline CDR1 and CDR2 sequences are SGHAT and FQNNGV. V was clipped by 5 bases and J by 7 bases, with 8 bases between them. This CDR3 has 12 residues. The part of the CDR3 DNA that was read is TGTGCCAGCAGCAAACGGGGTGAAAAA. It specifies CASSKRGEK. The whole CDR3 sequence is CASSKRGEKLFF.

This clone showed up many times. The CDR3 extends 3 residues past the end of the read, so its final part is completed from the germline J gene. This chain links TRBV4-2 with TRBJ2-4; 7 positions match TRBD1. This CDR3 is built from 15 residues. Per germline, CDR1 LGHNA and CDR2 YNFKEQ. The part of the CDR3 DNA that was read is TGTGCCAGCAGCCAAGATCCACAGGGGAATCAGCCT. Its translation: CASSQDPQGNQP. The full-length CDR3 reads as CASSQDPQGNQPQYF.

This clone was detected many times. Read sequence stops 3 residues before the CDR3 end, and the germline J gene provides the missing end. The chain combines TRBV27 with TRBJ2-7, with 9 bases matching TRBD1. The CDR3 has 14 residues. Germline loops: CDR1 MNHEY, CDR2 SMNVEV (reference sequence). V dropped 4 bases and J dropped 0; count of bases not matched to a gene: 1. The chain's CDR3 is CASSWDRDSYEQYF. The DNA read from the CDR3 is TGTGCCAGCAGTTGGGACAGGGACTCCTACGAG.

In this sample, this clone turned up many times. The read falls 3 residues short of the CDR3 end, and the missing part is taken from the germline J gene. The V call is TRBV6-4, the J call TRBJ2-2; TRBD1 might be the D (6 bases). V lost 3 bases to trimming and J lost 4 bases, with 9 bases between them. Germline lookup yields CDR1 MRHNA and CDR2 SNTAGT. The CDR3 contains 14 residues. CDR3 loop: CASSEEGVTGELFF. The sequenced part of the CDR3 DNA is TGTGCCAGCAGTGAAGAGGGGGTCACCGGGGAG.

The table lists this clone with many counts. With the read ending 3 residues before the CDR3 end, the germline J gene is used to fill in that end. V gene TRBV5-4 combines with J gene TRBJ1-2; 7 positions agree with TRBD1. The germline CDR1 and CDR2 sequences are SGHNT and YYREEE (reference sequence). V gave up 6 bases and J gave up 5 bases; unmatched junction bases: 10. CDR3 length: 14 residues. The CDR3 bases that were read are TGTGCCAGCACCCTAGGGACAGCGATATATGGC. Residues: CASTLGTAIYG. Given in full, the CDR3 is CASTLGTAIYGYTF. The full variable domain, with the rest looked up from reference TRBV5-4 and TRBJ1-2, is ETGVTQSPTHLIKTRGQQVTLRCSSQSGHNTVSWYQQALGQGPQFIFQYYREEENGRGNFPPRFSGLQFPNYSSELNVNALELDDSALYLCASTLGTAIYGYTFGSGTRLTVV.

This clone was found many times. The sequenced fragment ends 3 residues before the CDR3 boundary, so the rest is inferred from the germline J gene. V and J are TRBV2 and TRBJ2-2, with 8 bases fitting TRBD1. J gave up 0 bases and V 6 bases, and 6 bases lay outside the gene matches. From germline, CDR1 is SNHLY and CDR2 FYNNEI. The CDR3 has 16 residues. The sequenced CDR3 bases are TGTGCCAGCAGCATACAGGGGGTGACGAACACCGGGGAG. This sequence encodes CASSIQGVTNTGE. The entire CDR3 sequence reads CASSIQGVTNTGELFF.

This clone showed up many times. The sequenced fragment ends 3 residues before the CDR3 boundary, so the rest is inferred from the germline J gene. The chain recombines TRBV19 with TRBJ2-5; D is ambiguous. CDR1 is LNHDA, CDR2 SQIVND, per germline (reference sequence). This CDR3 is built from 15 residues. V lost 1 base, J lost 2 bases, and 11 bases lay in between. The sequenced CDR3 bases are TGTGCCAGTAGTATAGTATACTACCGTCAAGAGACC. It yields the protein CASSIVYYRQET. In full, the CDR3 is CASSIVYYRQETQYF.

This clone occurred many times. The CDR3 is cut off 3 residues early in the read; its end comes from the germline J gene. The J gene is TRBJ2-7, the V gene TRBV15; 10 nucleotides agree with TRBD1. With 3 bases clipped from V and 1 base from J, the junction kept 3 bases outside the gene matches. Looked up from germline, CDR1 is LNHNV and CDR2 is YYDKDF (reference sequence). CDR3 length: 15 amino acids. The sequenced part of the CDR3 DNA is TGTGCCACCAGCAGGCAGGGACAGGGGTCCTACGAG. Its translation is CATSRQGQGSYE. The complete CDR3 protein is CATSRQGQGSYEQYF.

This clone has ten or more counts. The read falls 3 residues short of the CDR3 end, and the missing part is taken from the germline J gene. This chain joins TRBV30 and TRBJ2-7, with unresolved D. This CDR3 has 12 amino acids. Trimming took off 3 bases at V and 2 bases at J, with 8 bases between the two ends. CDR1 and CDR2 from the germline V gene are GTSNPN and SVGIG (reference sequence). Partial CDR3 DNA: TGTGCCTGGAGAAGGGCTGCCTACGAG. It yields the protein CAWRRAAYE. The entire CDR3 sequence reads CAWRRAAYEQYF.

There are a few counts of this clone. The sequenced CDR3 bases are TGTGCCAGCAGTGAATTGAGTAACAGCAAAGGCCACAATGAG. Protein: CASSELSNSKGHNE. The full CDR3 is CASSELSNSKGHNEQFF. The J gene is TRBJ2-1, the V gene TRBV25-1; D not resolved. The observed sequence ends 3 residues before the CDR3 terminus, with the missing tail filled in from the germline J gene. This CDR3 region has 17 residues. V was shortened by 1 base and J by 5 bases, with 18 bases between the two germline ends. Germline V gene sequence: CDR1 MGHDK, CDR2 SYGVNS.

This clone was recorded many times. Read coverage stops 3 residues before the CDR3 terminus; the germline J gene supplies the remainder. This sequence joins TRBV20-1 and TRBJ1-1; 10 bases map to TRBD1. Germline V gene sequence: CDR1 DFQATT, CDR2 SNEGSKA (reference sequence). The junction had 6 bases not matched to a gene; V was cut back by 5 bases and J by 3 bases. This CDR3 is 14 amino acids long. CDR3 DNA, as far as it was read: TGCAGTGCTTCCACCGGGACAGGGGACACTGAA. It codes for CSASTGTGDTE. The whole CDR3 is CSASTGTGDTEAFF.

In this sample, this clone turned up many times. The read ends 3 residues shy of where the CDR3 ends; the end is completed using the germline J gene. The rearrangement links TRBV6-2 or TRBV6-3 to TRBJ1-1; 11 positions match TRBD1. J gave up 3 bases and V 5 bases, and 11 bases lay outside the gene matches. CDR1 and CDR2 from the germline V gene are MNHEY and SVGEGT. The CDR3 runs 17 residues. CDR3 residues: CASSNLPDRGLDTEAFF. The covered CDR3 bases are TGTGCCAGCAGTAACCTCCCGGACAGGGGGCTTGACACTGAA.

This clone has ten or more counts. The sequenced fragment ends 3 residues before the CDR3 boundary, so the rest is inferred from the germline J gene. The gene calls are TRBV11-2 and TRBJ2-3; D is ambiguous. The germline gives CDR1 SGHAT, CDR2 FQNNGV. Trimming left V 0 bases short and J 4 bases short, with 2 bases between. CDR3 length: 12 residues. The CDR3: CASSLDADTQYF. Incomplete CDR3 DNA: TGTGCCAGCAGCTTAGACGCAGATACG.

This clone was found many times. The CDR3 end falls 3 residues outside the read, so it is completed with the germline J gene. The chain recombines TRBV5-1 with TRBJ1-4; no clear D gene. CDR3 size: 15 residues. CDR1 and CDR2 (germline): SGHRS, YFSETQ. V was clipped by 5 bases and J by 0 bases, with 11 bases between them. Incomplete CDR3 DNA: TGCGCCAGCAGACCCTACAGAGCAACTAATGAAAAA. Encoded protein: CASRPYRATNEK. The whole CDR3 reads CASRPYRATNEKLFF.

This clone was detected many times. Read coverage stops 3 residues before the CDR3 terminus; the germline J gene supplies the remainder. V gene TRBV7-2 combines with J gene TRBJ2-7; D gene unclear. This CDR3 has 14 residues. With 5 bases removed from V and 5 bases from J, the gap between germline ends came to 16 bases. Germline V gene lookup returns CDR1 SGHTA and CDR2 FQGNSA. The CDR3 bases that were read are TGTGCCAGCAGCCTAGGCGGAGTTTCCAACGAG. Encoded protein: CASSLGGVSNE. The full CDR3 protein is CASSLGGVSNEQYF. Full variable domain (outside the CDR3, taken from reference TRBV7-2 and TRBJ2-7): GAGVSQSPSNKVTEKGKDVELRCDPISGHTALYWYRQSLGQGLEFLIYFQGNSAPDKSGLPSDRFSAERTGGSVSTLTIQRTQQEDSAVYLCASSLGGVSNEQYFGPGTRLTVT.